These 26 T cell receptor beta chains were all obtained from the same sample, sequenced in a study of blood T cell repertoires in COVID-19. Using immunoSEQ multiplex PCR, the repertoire was profiled, and TCRdb retains in-frame clones only, with some absent. The sample holds 390,000 or so clones, roughly nine tenths seen once. Sequencing was performed on PBMCs or T cells enriched from blood (not recorded which). The receptors originated from a man younger than 30 who had recovered from COVID-19.

The chain recombines TRBV5-4 with TRBJ1-1; unclear D gene. V shed 4 bases and J shed 1 base, with 11 bases lying between them. CDR3 length: 14 residues. The germline V gene has CDR1 SGHNT and CDR2 YYREEE (reference sequence). This chain's CDR3 is CASSPDITNTEAFF. For the CDR3, the DNA is TGTGCCAGCAGCCCCGACATCACGAACACTGAAGCTTTCTTT.

This clone was seen just once. The V call is TRBV7-2, the J call TRBJ2-2; D gene ambiguous. The CDR3 has 15 residues. Germline assignment: CDR1 SGHTA and CDR2 FQGNSA. V lost 6 bases and J lost 0, with 11 bases in between. CDR3 nucleotides: TGTGCCAGCAGGAAGGAGCTCGCGAACACCGGGGAGCTGTTTTTT. It is translated as CASRKELANTGELFF.

This clone was detected once. The chain recombines TRBV28 with TRBJ1-1; the D gene is possibly TRBD1 (6 bases). This CDR3 comprises 13 residues. V was pared by 3 bases and J by 5 bases, with 10 bases between. The germline V gene has CDR1 MDHEN and CDR2 SYDVKM. In DNA, the CDR3 is TGTGCCAGCAGTTTGGCAGGGGCGACTGAAGCTTTCTTT. Translating it yields CASSLAGATEAFF.

The genes are TRBV9 and TRBJ2-1; D remains ambiguous. V was clipped by 0 bases and J by 3 bases, with 13 bases between them. The CDR3 covers 16 residues. In germline, CDR1 is SGDLS, CDR2 YYNGEE. In DNA form, the CDR3 reads TGTGCCAGCAGCGTAGATGTCAGTCCCATCTACAATGAGCAGTTCTTC. Its translation: CASSVDVSPIYNEQFF.

This clone was detected only a few times. V usage is TRBV10-3 and J usage is TRBJ1-2, with D possibly TRBD1 on 5 matching bases. The CDR3 consists of 15 residues. CDR1 ENHRY and CDR2 SYGVKD come from the germline V gene. Trimming removed 4 bases at V and 7 bases at J, with 19 bases between. The CDR3 nucleotides read TGTGCCATCAGTGGGACGGCCCCGGGGGAAAGTGGCTACACCTTC. Translated: CAISGTAPGESGYTF.

The chain joins TRBV5-1 to TRBJ2-3; tentatively, D is TRBD2 (7 bases). Trimming removed 2 bases from V and 4 bases from J, with 14 bases in between. The CDR3 runs to 15 residues. Germline V gene sequence: CDR1 SGHRS, CDR2 YFSETQ. CDR3 DNA sequence: TGCGCCAGCAGCTTAGGGGGGGCAAGCGCAGATACGCAGTATTTT. Translation: CASSLGGASADTQYF. The full variable domain, its missing parts supplied by reference TRBV5-1 and TRBJ2-3, is KAGVTQTPRYLIKTRGQQVTLSCSPISGHRSVSWYQQTPGQGLQFLFEYFSETQRNKGNFPGRFSGRQFSNSRSEMNVSTLELGDSALYLCASSLGGASADTQYFGPGTRLTVL.

The gene calls are TRBV6-5 and TRBJ1-2; 10 positions match TRBD1. The CDR3 is 13 residues long. The germline V gene encodes CDR1 MNHEY and CDR2 SVGAGI. Trimming took 6 bases from V and 8 from J; bases not matched to a gene: 6. CDR3 nucleotides: TGTGCCAGCAGCCGACAGGGGGCAAGAGGCTACACCTTC. Its protein is CASSRQGARGYTF.

This chain joins TRBV4-1 and TRBJ1-4; no definite D call. V lost 0 bases, J lost 4 bases, and 3 bases lay in between. Germline-derived CDR1 and CDR2 are MGHRA and YSYEKL. There are 13 residues in the CDR3. The DNA of the CDR3 is TGCGCCAGCAGCCAAGACCGTAATGAAAAACTGTTTTTT. Translating gives CASSQDRNEKLFF.

The chain employs TRBV5-6 and TRBJ2-3, with D uncertain. Trimming took 2 bases from V and 4 from J, leaving 5 bases between them. CDR1 SGHDT and CDR2 YYEEEE come from the germline V gene. CDR3 length equals 12 residues. The CDR3 is CASSLAADTQYF. The DNA for the CDR3 is TGTGCCAGCAGCTTAGCCGCAGATACGCAGTATTTT.

The chain uses TRBV5-4 and TRBJ1-1, with 7 bases lining up with TRBD1. CDR3 length equals 14 residues. Unmatched junction bases numbered 10, after V lost 4 bases and J lost 7 bases. The germline V gene has CDR1 SGHNT and CDR2 YYREEE (reference sequence). CDR3 sequence reads: CASSGTAGGGEAFF. The CDR3 DNA follows: TGTGCCAGCAGCGGGACAGCCGGTGGCGGTGAAGCTTTCTTT.

The chain recombines TRBV25-1 with TRBJ1-2, with D possibly TRBD1 on 5 matching bases. V lost 7 bases to trimming and J lost 4 bases, with 7 bases between them. The CDR3 covers 11 residues. Germline values: CDR1 MGHDK, CDR2 SYGVNS. CDR3: CASTQGYGYTF. The CDR3 DNA sequence: TGTGCCAGCACTCAGGGCTATGGCTACACCTTC.

V usage is TRBV18 and J usage is TRBJ2-7, with TRBD1 as a possible D gene (6 bases). The CDR3 sequence is 14 residues long. The V end lost 1 base, the J end lost 5 bases, and 12 bases lay between the germline ends. Germline CDR1 reads KGHSH; CDR2 reads LQKENI. CDR3 region: CASSPREQGDEQYF. CDR3 DNA sequence: TGTGCCAGCTCACCACGGGAACAGGGCGACGAGCAGTACTTC.

The rearrangement links TRBV28 to TRBJ2-7, with D unclear. Trimming cost V 2 bases and J 0 bases, with 5 bases left between them. The CDR3 has 13 amino acids. Germline V CDR1 and CDR2: MDHEN, SYDVKM. The CDR3 is CASSLQASYEQYF. DNA for the CDR3: TGTGCCAGCAGTTTACAGGCCTCCTACGAGCAGTACTTC. Combining the CDR3 with reference TRBV28 and TRBJ2-7 gives the whole variable domain DVKVTQSSRYLVKRTGEKVFLECVQDMDHENMFWYRQDPGLGLRLIYFSYDVKMKEKGDIPEGYSVSREKKERFSLILESASTNQTSMYLCASSLQASYEQYFGPGTRLTVT.

This clone was observed a handful of times. The chain has TRBV6-2 or TRBV6-3 and TRBJ2-7, with 7 bases lining up with TRBD1. Per the germline V gene, CDR1 is MNHEY and CDR2 is SVGEGT. V was pared by 4 bases and J by 4 bases, with 10 bases of the junction left unmatched. The length of the CDR3 is 15 residues. The CDR3 sequence is CASSWGTVVSYEQYF. DNA for the CDR3: TGTGCCAGCAGTTGGGGGACAGTTGTGTCGTACGAGCAGTACTTC.

The J gene is TRBJ1-5, the V gene TRBV5-5; 8 bases fit TRBD1. Germline V gene data show CDR1 as SGHKS and CDR2 as YYEKEE (reference sequence). J lost 3 bases, V lost 5 bases, and 10 bases had no gene match. The CDR3 totals 16 residues. The CDR3 loop is CASSQGTGGLNQPQHF. The CDR3, as DNA: TGTGCCAGCAGTCAGGGGACAGGCGGTCTCAATCAGCCCCAGCATTTT.

The rearrangement uses TRBV19 and TRBJ1-5; 12 bases map to TRBD1. This CDR3 has 17 amino acids. The V and J ends lost 4 bases and 6 bases, in that order; junction bases with no gene match: 10. Germline values: CDR1 LNHDA, CDR2 SQIVND (reference sequence). In nucleotides, the CDR3 is TGTGCCAGTAGTACCGGGACAGGGGGCGTCGGGGGTCAGCCCCAGCATTTT. This codes for CASSTGTGGVGGQPQHF.

This clone has just one count. The rearrangement links TRBV19 to TRBJ1-1; D not certain. From germline, CDR1 is LNHDA and CDR2 SQIVND (reference sequence). V lost 7 bases to trimming and J lost 2 bases, with 14 bases between them. CDR3 length: 14 residues. CDR3 coding DNA: TGTGCCAGTACCACCAGACTGATAAACACTGAAGCTTTCTTT. Protein: CASTTRLINTEAFF.

The chain uses TRBV7-8 and TRBJ2-5; 11 bases are shared with TRBD2. The CDR3 is 16 amino acids. The V gene's germline CDR1 is SGHVS and CDR2 FQNEAQ. J was trimmed by 1 base and V by 5 bases; bases with no gene match: 6. The CDR3 loop reads CASSLVAGGRQETQYF. The CDR3 DNA sequence: TGTGCCAGCAGCCTTGTAGCGGGGGGGCGCCAAGAGACCCAGTACTTC.

The chain combines TRBV7-9 with TRBJ2-2; D not resolved. From germline, CDR1 is SEHNR and CDR2 FQNEAQ (reference sequence). The CDR3 has 15 residues. V was trimmed by 1 base and J by 0 bases, leaving 6 bases between them. As DNA, the CDR3 is TGTGCCAGCAGCTTAGGCAGTACGAACACCGGGGAGCTGTTTTTT. Its translation is CASSLGSTNTGELFF.

CDR3 sequence reads: CASSPNLAGVMGEQFF. CDR3 DNA sequence: TGTGCCAGCTCACCGAATCTAGCGGGAGTTATGGGTGAGCAGTTCTTC. This chain links TRBV18 with TRBJ2-1, with 10 bases fitting TRBD2. This CDR3 has 16 residues. The trim removed 3 bases at V and 9 bases at J, leaving 11 bases unmatched. CDR1 is KGHSH and CDR2 is LQKENI in the germline V gene.

V gene TRBV6-2 or TRBV6-3 combines with J gene TRBJ1-1, with TRBD1 matching over 8 bases. In germline, CDR1 is MNHEY, CDR2 SVGEGT. The CDR3 runs 16 residues. With 2 bases clipped from V and 1 base from J, the junction kept 6 bases outside the gene matches. The CDR3 DNA sequence: TGTGCCAGCAGTTACCACCTGGACAGGGAGAACACTGAAGCTTTCTTT. This translates into CASSYHLDRENTEAFF.

This clone was observed once. The rearrangement links TRBV24-1 to TRBJ2-1, with 9 bases fitting TRBD2. Germline V lookup: CDR1 KGHDR, CDR2 SFDVKD. Losses at the gene ends were 9 bases for V and 9 bases for J; bases not matched to a gene: 14. CDR3 length equals 15 residues. The CDR3 reads CATGTWVSGSGEQFF. CDR3 coding DNA: TGTGCCACCGGGACTTGGGTTAGCGGGAGCGGTGAGCAGTTCTTC.

This clone was picked up one time. The chain couples TRBV6-1 to TRBJ2-2, with 11 bases fitting TRBD2. Trimming at V came to 3 bases and at J to 7 bases, leaving 7 bases not matched to a gene. The germline gives CDR1 MNHNS, CDR2 SASEGT. CDR3 length: 16 amino acids. CDR3 residues: CASSELAGGLSGELFF. Here the CDR3 DNA reads TGTGCCAGCAGTGAGCTAGCGGGAGGACTTAGCGGGGAGCTGTTTTTT.

The chain links TRBV24-1 to TRBJ2-6; D unresolved. V was cut by 4 bases and J by 2 bases, with 11 bases left in between. The CDR3 covers 16 residues. Germline V CDR1 and CDR2: KGHDR, SFDVKD. CDR3 sequence reads: CATSDRTKPGANVLTF. The DNA for the CDR3 is TGTGCCACCAGTGACCGAACGAAGCCTGGGGCCAACGTCCTGACTTTC.

The CDR3 nucleotides read TGTGCCAGCAGCTTACCGGGATTTGGCACTGAAGCTTTCTTT. It yields the protein CASSLPGFGTEAFF. The chain couples TRBV7-3 to TRBJ1-1; D is uncertain. Trimming cost V 2 bases and J 4 bases, with 11 bases left between them. The V gene's germline CDR1 is SGHTA and CDR2 FQGTGA. The CDR3 covers 14 residues.

The rearrangement uses TRBV7-9 and TRBJ2-3; 8 bases fit TRBD2. V shed 1 base, J shed 1 base, and the junction held 4 bases outside the gene matches. This CDR3 is 16 amino acids long. Germline CDR1 is SEHNR and CDR2 is FQNEAQ (reference sequence). This CDR3 reads CASSLEGGGRTDTQYF. DNA for the CDR3: TGTGCCAGCAGCTTAGAGGGCGGGGGGCGCACAGATACGCAGTATTTT.